A selection of T cell receptor beta chains follows, all from one sample in a study of OX40 agonist ivuxolimab in advanced cancers. Sequenced by immunoSEQ multiplex PCR; TCRdb stores in-frame clones only, minus some. The data hold around 86,000 clones, with more than 85% observed a single time. Here the sequenced sample was CD4+ or CD8+ T cells sorted from blood, taken in a trial of the OX40 agonist ivuxolimab. The receptors come from an adult with an advanced solid tumor such as melanoma, head and neck, liver or kidney cancer. CDR3s include the opening cysteine and the closing phenylalanine or tryptophan. A D gene is named only where the DNA matches it firmly. Clone sizes are given selectively: once, few, many, or a class where the clone is expanded.

TRBV4-3	NA	TRBJ2-7	TRBD1	TGCGCCAGCAGCCAAGATTGGGACAGGGTGGTCTACGAGCAGTACTTC	CASSQDWDRVVYEQYF
TRBV4-1	NA	TRBJ2-1	NA	TGCGCCAGCAGCCAAGCAGCGGCCTCCTACAATGAGCAGTTCTTC	CASSQAAASYNEQFF
TRBV6-1	NA	TRBJ2-7	TRBD1	TGTGCCAGGAGTGCAAGACGGGGACAGGAGCTTACCTACGAGCAGTACTTC	CARSARRGQELTYEQYF
TRBV5-5	NA	TRBJ2-1	NA	TGTGCCAGCAGCTTGGAAGGGGTCGGTGAGCAGTTCTTC	CASSLEGVGEQFF
TRBV6-5	NA	TRBJ2-7	NA	TGTGCCAGCAGTTACTCTACTATAGGCGAGCAGTACTTC	CASSYSTIGEQYF
TRBV7-9	NA	TRBJ2-7	NA	TGTGCCAGCAGCGAGGGGACCTCCTACGAGCAGTACTTC	CASSEGTSYEQYF
TRBV19	NA	TRBJ2-1	NA	TGTGCCAGTAGTCCAGGGATTAGTGAGCAGTTCTTC	CASSPGISEQFF
TRBV27	NA	TRBJ1-1	NA	TGTGCCAGCAGTGTCATGAACACTGAAGCTTTCTTT	CASSVMNTEAFF
TRBV19	NA	TRBJ1-5	NA	TGTGCCAGTAGTATAACTAATTGGAGGGTGGTGAGCAATCAGCCCCAGCATTTT	CASSITNWRVVSNQPQHF
TRBV6-5	NA	TRBJ1-6	NA	TGTGCCAGCAGTTACTCGGTCCTCAATTCACCCCTCCACTTT	CASSYSVLNSPLHF
TRBV27	few	TRBJ2-7	NA	TGTGCCAGCAGTTTATCTGTTGGAGGGAACGGTGAGCAGTACTTC	CASSLSVGGNGEQYF
TRBV30	NA	TRBJ1-2	NA	TGTGCCTGGACCTTGGGGGGGTCTAACTATGGCTACACCTTC	CAWTLGGSNYGYTF
TRBV15	NA	TRBJ2-3	NA	TGTGCCACCAGCAGGGAATCACTAGCTAGGGATACGCAGTATTTT	CATSRESLARDTQYF
TRBV10-1	NA	TRBJ2-7	NA	TGCGCCAGCACCCTGGGCGCGACTAGCGAGCAGTACTTC	CASTLGATSEQYF
TRBV5-1	NA	TRBJ2-7	NA	TGCGCCAGCAAAGTGGCTTCCGGGTCTTCTTACGAGCAGTACTTC	CASKVASGSSYEQYF
TRBV5-5	NA	TRBJ1-1	NA	TGTGCCAGCAGCCTCGGGGATAGGGGTGGAGGAATGAACACTGAAGCTTTCTTT	CASSLGDRGGGMNTEAFF
TRBV5-4	NA	TRBJ1-2	NA	TGTGCCAGCAGCTTGCTAGAACGGCCAGTTGGGGGCTACACCTTC	CASSLLERPVGGYTF
TRBV4-1	NA	TRBJ2-1	TRBD2	TGCGCCAGCAGCCAAAAACCTAGCGGGAGGGACTACAATGAGCAGTTCTTC	CASSQKPSGRDYNEQFF
TRBV12-5	NA	TRBJ2-1	NA	TGTGCTAGTGGGAGCCCCAGCTCCTACAATGAGCAGTTCTTC	CASGSPSSYNEQFF
TRBV4-3	NA	TRBJ1-2	TRBD1	TGCGCCAGCAGCCGAGGGACAGGGGATAACTATGGCTACACCTTC	CASSRGTGDNYGYTF
TRBV7-9	NA	TRBJ2-7	NA	TGTGCCAGCAGCTCTCAGGGGTTCTCCTACGAGCAGTACTTC	CASSSQGFSYEQYF
TRBV4-1	NA	TRBJ1-1	TRBD1	TGCGCCAGCAGCCCATCGGGACAGGCAAACAGAGGAGCTGAAGCTTTCTTT	CASSPSGQANRGAEAFF
TRBV28	once	TRBJ2-7	NA	TGTGCCAGCAAGTCGGTAAGGCAGGCCCATCTCGGATACGAGCAGTACTTC	CASKSVRQAHLGYEQYF